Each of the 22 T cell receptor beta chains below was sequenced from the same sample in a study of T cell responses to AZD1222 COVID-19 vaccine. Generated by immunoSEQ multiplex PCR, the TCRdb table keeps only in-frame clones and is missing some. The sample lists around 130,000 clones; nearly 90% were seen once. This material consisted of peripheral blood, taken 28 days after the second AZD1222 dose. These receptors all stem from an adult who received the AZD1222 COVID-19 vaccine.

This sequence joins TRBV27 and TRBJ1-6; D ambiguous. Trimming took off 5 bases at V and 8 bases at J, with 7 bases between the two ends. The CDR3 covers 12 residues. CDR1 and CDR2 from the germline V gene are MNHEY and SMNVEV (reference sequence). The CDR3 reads CASSDGDSPLHF. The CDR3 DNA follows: TGTGCCAGCAGTGACGGGGATTCACCCCTCCACTTT.

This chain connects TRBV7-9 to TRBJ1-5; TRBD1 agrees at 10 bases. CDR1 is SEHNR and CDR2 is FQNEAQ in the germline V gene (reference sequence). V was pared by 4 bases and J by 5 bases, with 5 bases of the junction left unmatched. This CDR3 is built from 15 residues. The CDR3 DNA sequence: TGTGCCAGCAGCTGGGGGACAGGGGCTGATCAGCCCCAGCATTTT. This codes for CASSWGTGADQPQHF.

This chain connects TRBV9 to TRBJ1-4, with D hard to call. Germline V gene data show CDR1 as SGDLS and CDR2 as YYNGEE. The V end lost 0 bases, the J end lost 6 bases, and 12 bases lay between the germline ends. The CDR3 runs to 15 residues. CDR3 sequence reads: CASSVGGRRDEKLFF. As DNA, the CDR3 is TGTGCCAGCAGCGTAGGAGGCCGGCGGGATGAAAAACTGTTTTTT. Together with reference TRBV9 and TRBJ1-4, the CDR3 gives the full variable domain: DSGVTQTPKHLITATGQRVTLRCSPRSGDLSVYWYQQSLDQGLQFLIQYYNGEERAKGNILERFSAQQFPDLHSELNLSSLELGDSALYFCASSVGGRRDEKLFFGSGTQLSVL.

In nucleotides, the CDR3 is TGTGCCAGCAGTGAAGGGGCGGCCATGAACACTGAAGCTTTCTTT. Its translation: CASSEGAAMNTEAFF. The chain couples TRBV2 to TRBJ1-1; D is ambiguous. CDR3 length: 15 amino acids. With 1 base removed from V and 0 bases from J, the gap between germline ends came to 9 bases. CDR1 SNHLY and CDR2 FYNNEI come from the germline V gene.

This chain's CDR3 is CATSREAGVDEQYF. The CDR3 DNA reads TGTGCCACCAGCAGAGAAGCAGGAGTCGACGAGCAGTACTTC. This chain connects TRBV15 to TRBJ2-7; no clear D gene. CDR3 size: 14 residues. V was cut by 0 bases and J by 5 bases, with 11 bases left in between. CDR1 and CDR2 (germline): LNHNV, YYDKDF (reference sequence).

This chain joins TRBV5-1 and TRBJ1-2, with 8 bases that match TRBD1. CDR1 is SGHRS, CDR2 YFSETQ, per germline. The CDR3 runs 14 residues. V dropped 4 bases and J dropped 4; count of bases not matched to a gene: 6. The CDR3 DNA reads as TGCGCCAGCAGCACCCAGGGGGCGGGCTATGGCTACACCTTC. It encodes CASSTQGAGYGYTF. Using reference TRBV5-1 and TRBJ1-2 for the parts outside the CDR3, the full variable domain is KAGVTQTPRYLIKTRGQQVTLSCSPISGHRSVSWYQQTPGQGLQFLFEYFSETQRNKGNFPGRFSGRQFSNSRSEMNVSTLELGDSALYLCASSTQGAGYGYTFGSGTRLTVV.

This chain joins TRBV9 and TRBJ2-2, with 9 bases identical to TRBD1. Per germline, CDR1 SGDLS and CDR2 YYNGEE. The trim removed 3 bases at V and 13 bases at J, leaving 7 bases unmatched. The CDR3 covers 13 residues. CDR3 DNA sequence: TGTGCCAGCAGCGCCCGGGACAGGGAGGGGCTGTTTTTT. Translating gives CASSARDREGLFF.

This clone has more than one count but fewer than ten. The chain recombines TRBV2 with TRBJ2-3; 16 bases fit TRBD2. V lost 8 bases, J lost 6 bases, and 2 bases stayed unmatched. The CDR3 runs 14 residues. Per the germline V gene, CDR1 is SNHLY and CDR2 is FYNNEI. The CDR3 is CASSGLAGGDTQYF. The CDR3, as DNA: TGTGCCAGCTCGGGACTAGCGGGAGGGGATACGCAGTATTTT. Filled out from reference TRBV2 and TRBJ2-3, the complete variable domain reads EPEVTQTPSHQVTQMGQEVILRCVPISNHLYFYWYRQILGQKVEFLVSFYNNEISEKSEIFDDQFSVERPDGSNFTLKIRSTKLEDSAMYFCASSGLAGGDTQYFGPGTRLTVL.

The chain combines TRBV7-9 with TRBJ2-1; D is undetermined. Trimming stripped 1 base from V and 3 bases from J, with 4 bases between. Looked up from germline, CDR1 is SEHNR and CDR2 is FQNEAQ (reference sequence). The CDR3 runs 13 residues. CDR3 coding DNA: TGTGCCAGCAGCTTAGTGGACTACAATGAGCAGTTCTTC. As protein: CASSLVDYNEQFF.

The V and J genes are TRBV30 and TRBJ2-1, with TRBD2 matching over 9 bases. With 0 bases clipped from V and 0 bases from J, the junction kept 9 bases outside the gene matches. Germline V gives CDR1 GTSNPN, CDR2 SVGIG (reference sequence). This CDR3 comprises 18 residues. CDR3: CAWSVVVTSGSSYNEQFF. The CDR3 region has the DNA TGTGCCTGGAGTGTAGTGGTGACTAGCGGTAGCTCCTACAATGAGCAGTTCTTC.

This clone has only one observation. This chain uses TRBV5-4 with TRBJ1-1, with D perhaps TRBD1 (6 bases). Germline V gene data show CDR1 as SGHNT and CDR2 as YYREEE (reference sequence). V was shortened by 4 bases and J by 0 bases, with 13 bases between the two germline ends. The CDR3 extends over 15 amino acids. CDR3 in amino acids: CASSPAGGLNTEAFF. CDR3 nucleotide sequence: TGTGCCAGCAGCCCCGCCGGGGGCCTGAACACTGAAGCTTTCTTT.

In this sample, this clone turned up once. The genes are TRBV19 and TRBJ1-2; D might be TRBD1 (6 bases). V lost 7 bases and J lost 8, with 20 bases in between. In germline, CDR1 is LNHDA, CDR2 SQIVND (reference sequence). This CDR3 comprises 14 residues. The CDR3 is CASKSDRTGRGYTF. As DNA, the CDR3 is TGTGCCAGTAAGTCCGACAGGACTGGAAGAGGCTACACCTTC.

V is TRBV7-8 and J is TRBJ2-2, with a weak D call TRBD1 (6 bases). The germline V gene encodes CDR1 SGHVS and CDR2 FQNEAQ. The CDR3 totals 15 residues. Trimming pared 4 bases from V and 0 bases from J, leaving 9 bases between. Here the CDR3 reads CASSSRDTNTGELFF. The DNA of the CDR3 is TGTGCCAGCAGCTCCCGGGACACGAACACCGGGGAGCTGTTTTTT.

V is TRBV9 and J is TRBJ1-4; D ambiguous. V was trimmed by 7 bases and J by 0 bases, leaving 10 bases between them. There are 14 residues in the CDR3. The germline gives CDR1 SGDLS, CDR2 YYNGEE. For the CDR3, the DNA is TGTGCCAGCTCCCCGTATCCAACTAATGAAAAACTGTTTTTT. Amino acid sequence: CASSPYPTNEKLFF.

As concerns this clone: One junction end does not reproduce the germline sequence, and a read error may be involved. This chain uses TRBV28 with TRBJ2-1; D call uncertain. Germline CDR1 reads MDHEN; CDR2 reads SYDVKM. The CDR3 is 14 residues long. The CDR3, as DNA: TGTGCCAGCAGTGTAATTACACCGTACAGTGAGCAGTTCTTC. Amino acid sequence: CASSVITPYSEQFF.

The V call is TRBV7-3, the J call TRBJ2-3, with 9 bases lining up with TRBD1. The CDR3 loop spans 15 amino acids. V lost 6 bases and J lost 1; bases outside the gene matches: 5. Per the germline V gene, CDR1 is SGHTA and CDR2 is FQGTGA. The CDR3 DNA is TGTGCCAGCAGTCCAAACAGGGGGCGCACAGATACGCAGTATTTT. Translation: CASSPNRGRTDTQYF.

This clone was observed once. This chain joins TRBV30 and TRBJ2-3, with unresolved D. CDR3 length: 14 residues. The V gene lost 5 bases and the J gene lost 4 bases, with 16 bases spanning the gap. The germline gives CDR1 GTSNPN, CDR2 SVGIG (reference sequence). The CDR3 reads CAWDGGYAADTQYF. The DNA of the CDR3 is TGTGCCTGGGACGGTGGGTACGCGGCAGATACGCAGTATTTT.

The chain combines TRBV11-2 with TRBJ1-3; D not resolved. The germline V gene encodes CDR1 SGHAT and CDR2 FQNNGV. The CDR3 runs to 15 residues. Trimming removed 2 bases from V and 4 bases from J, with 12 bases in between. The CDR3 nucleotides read TGTGCCAGCAGCTTACCGGGATCGCAAGGAAACACCATATATTTT. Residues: CASSLPGSQGNTIYF.

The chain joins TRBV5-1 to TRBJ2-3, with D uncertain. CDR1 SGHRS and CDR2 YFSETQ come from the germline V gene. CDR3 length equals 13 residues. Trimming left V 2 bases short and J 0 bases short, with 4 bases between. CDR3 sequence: CASSLGSTDTQYF. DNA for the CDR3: TGCGCCAGCAGCTTAGGAAGCACAGATACGCAGTATTTT.

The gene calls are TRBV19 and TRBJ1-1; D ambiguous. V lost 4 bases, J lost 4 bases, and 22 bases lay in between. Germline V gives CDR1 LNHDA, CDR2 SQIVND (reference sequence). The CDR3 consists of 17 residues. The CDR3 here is CASSKVLGKHRGTEAFF. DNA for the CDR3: TGTGCCAGTAGTAAGGTCCTGGGAAAACATCGGGGCACTGAAGCTTTCTTT. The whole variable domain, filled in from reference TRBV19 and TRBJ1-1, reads DGGITQSPKYLFRKEGQNVTLSCEQNLNHDAMYWYRQDPGQGLRLIYYSQIVNDFQKGDIAEGYSVSREKKESFPLTVTSAQKNPTAFYLCASSKVLGKHRGTEAFFGQGTRLTVV.

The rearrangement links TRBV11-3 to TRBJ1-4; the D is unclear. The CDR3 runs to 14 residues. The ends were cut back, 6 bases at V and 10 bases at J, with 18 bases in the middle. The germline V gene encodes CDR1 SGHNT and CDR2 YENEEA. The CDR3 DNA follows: TGTGCCAGCAGTGGGCCGGCGGGAGTAGGAAAACTGTTTTTT. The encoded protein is CASSGPAGVGKLFF.

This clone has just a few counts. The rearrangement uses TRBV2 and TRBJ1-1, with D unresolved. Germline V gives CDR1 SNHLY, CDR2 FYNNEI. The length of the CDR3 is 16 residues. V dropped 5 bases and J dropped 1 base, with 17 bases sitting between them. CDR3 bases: TGTGCCAGCAGTCTAGAGGGCCACAGCCAGAACACTGAAGCTTTCTTT. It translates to CASSLEGHSQNTEAFF.